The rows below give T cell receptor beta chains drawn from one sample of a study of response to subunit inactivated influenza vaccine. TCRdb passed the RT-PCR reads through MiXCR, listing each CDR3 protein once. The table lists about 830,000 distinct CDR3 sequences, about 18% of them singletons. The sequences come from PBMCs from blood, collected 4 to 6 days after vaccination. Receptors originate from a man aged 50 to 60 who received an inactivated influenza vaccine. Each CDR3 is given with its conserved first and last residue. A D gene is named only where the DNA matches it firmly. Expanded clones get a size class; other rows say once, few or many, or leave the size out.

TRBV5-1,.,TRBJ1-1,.,TGCGCCAGCAGCCCCGAACAGGGGAACACTGAAGCTTTCTTT,CASSPEQGNTEAFF
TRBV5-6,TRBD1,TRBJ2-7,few,TGTGCCAGCAGAGGAGGACAGGGTACACACGTCGGTTGGTACTTC,CASRGGQGTHVGWYF
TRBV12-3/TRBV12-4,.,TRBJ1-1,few,TGTGCCAGCAGGGCAGGGACCCAAGGCACTGAAGCTTTCTTT,CASRAGTQGTEAFF
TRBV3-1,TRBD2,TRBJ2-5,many,TGTGCCAGCAGCCTCATTAGCGGGAAAGAGACCCAGTACTTC,CASSLISGKETQYF
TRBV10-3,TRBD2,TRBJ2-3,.,TGTGCCATCAGTGAGCGAGCCGCCTTGCGGGAGTTGACAGATACGCAGTATTTT,CAISERAALRELTDTQYF
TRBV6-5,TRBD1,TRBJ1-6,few,TGTGCCAGCAGTTATTTACAGGGGAGCAATTCACCCCTCCACTTT,CASSYLQGSNSPLHF
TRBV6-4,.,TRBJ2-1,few,TGTGCCAGCAGACGGGGGCTCGGAGTAAGTGGTGAGCAGTTCTTC,CASRRGLGVSGEQFF
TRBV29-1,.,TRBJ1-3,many,TGCAGCGTCCAACAGGGAAACACCATATATTTT,CSVQQGNTIYF
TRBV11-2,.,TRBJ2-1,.,TGTGCCAGCAGCCCGCAGGTAGTATTTGATGAGCAGTTCTTC,CASSPQVVFDEQFF
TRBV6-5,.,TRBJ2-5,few,TGTGCCAGCAGTTACTCGAGCCAGCCTTTCGAGACCCAGTACTTC,CASSYSSQPFETQYF
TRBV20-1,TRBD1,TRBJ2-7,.,TGCAGTGCTAGACCCCGGACAGGGAACTACGAGCAGTACTTC,CSARPRTGNYEQYF
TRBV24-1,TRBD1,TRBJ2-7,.,TGTGCCACCAGTGAACAGGGGGCGAGGGAGCAGTACTTC,CATSEQGAREQYF
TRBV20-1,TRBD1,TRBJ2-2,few,TGCAGTGCTACTCGACAGGGGGTTCGTAGCACCGGGGAGCTGTTTTTT,CSATRQGVRSTGELFF
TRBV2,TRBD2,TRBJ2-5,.,TGTGCCAGCAGTGAACGACTAGCGGGGACCATCGAAGAGACCCAGTACTTC,CASSERLAGTIEETQYF
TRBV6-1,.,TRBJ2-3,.,TGTGCCAGAGAGGGGTGGCCCGAAGATACGCAGTATTTT,CAREGWPEDTQYF
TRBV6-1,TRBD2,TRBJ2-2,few,TGTGCCAGCAGTGCCCGGGAGGCCGGGGAGCTGTTTTTT,CASSAREAGELFF
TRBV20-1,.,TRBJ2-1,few,TGCAGTGCTGAGACGCTTAAAGCGGCCTACAATGAGCAGTTCTTC,CSAETLKAAYNEQFF
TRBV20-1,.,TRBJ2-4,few,TGCAGTGCTAGAGGCTCGGGGGAGAGGGTCGTTCAGTACTTC,CSARGSGERVVQYF
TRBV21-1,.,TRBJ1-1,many,TGTGCCAGCAGCAACGCAGGGCTCACTGAAGCTTTCTTT,CASSNAGLTEAFF
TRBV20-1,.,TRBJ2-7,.,TGCAGTGCTAGTGGGGCCGGCGGAGCCAGTGTTGTCAAGCAGTACTTC,CSASGAGGASVVKQYF
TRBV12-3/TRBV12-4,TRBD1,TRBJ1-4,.,TGTGCCAGCAGTTTACCGGACAGGGGGCGGACTAATGAAAAACTGTTTTTT,CASSLPDRGRTNEKLFF
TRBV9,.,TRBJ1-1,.,TGTGCCAGCAGCGTAAGAGCGGGGCGGAACACTGAAGCTTTCTTT,CASSVRAGRNTEAFF
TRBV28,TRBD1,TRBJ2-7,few,TGTGCCAGCATCGACAGGGAACAAACCTACGAGCAGTACTTC,CASIDREQTYEQYF
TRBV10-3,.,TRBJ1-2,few,TGTGCCACTTCCGGCCATAACTATGGCTACACCTTT,CATSGHNYGYTF
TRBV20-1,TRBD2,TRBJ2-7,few,TGCAGTGCTAGACTAGCGGGAGGGCGAAGAGCCTACGAGCAGTACTTC,CSARLAGGRRAYEQYF
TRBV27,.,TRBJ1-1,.,TGTGCCAGCAGCTTCTTACTGGGGAACACTGAAGCTTTCTTT,CASSFLLGNTEAFF
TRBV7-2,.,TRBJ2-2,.,TGTGCCAGCAGCTTAGCTGGGAGGACGAACACCGGGGAGCTGTTTTTT,CASSLAGRTNTGELFF
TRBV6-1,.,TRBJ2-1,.,TGTGCCAGCGTAGGAGAGAATGAGCAGTTCTTC,CASVGENEQFF
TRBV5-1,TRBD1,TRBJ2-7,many,TGCGCCAGCAGCCTAAGGACAGGGGACTACGAGCAGTACTTC,CASSLRTGDYEQYF
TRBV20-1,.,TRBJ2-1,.,TGCAGTGCGCGAGACACCGACAATGAGCAGTTCTTC,CSARDTDNEQFF
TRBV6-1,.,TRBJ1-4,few,TGTGCCAGCAGTGAACTCCGCTTGGGAGGGGAAAAACTGTTTTTT,CASSELRLGGEKLFF
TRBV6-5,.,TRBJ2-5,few,TGTGCCAGCAGTTACTATCGGGACCCTCAAGAGACCCAGTACTTC,CASSYYRDPQETQYF
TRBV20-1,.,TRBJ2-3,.,TGCAGTGCCCGAATCGCGCGGAAAACCACAGATACGCAGTATTTT,CSARIARKTTDTQYF
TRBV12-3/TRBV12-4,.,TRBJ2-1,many,TGTGCCAGCAGTTTAGGTCAGCGCAATGAGCAGTTCTTC,CASSLGQRNEQFF
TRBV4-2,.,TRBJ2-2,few,TGTGCCAGCAGCCAAGGCGAGCAGGGTGGGGGCGGGGAGCTGTTTTTT,CASSQGEQGGGGELFF
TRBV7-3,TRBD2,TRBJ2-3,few,TGTGCCAGCAGCGCTGGGAGGTTGGCTAGCGGGAGGGCCGGTATAGATACGCAGTATTTT,CASSAGRLASGRAGIDTQYF
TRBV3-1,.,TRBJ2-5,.,TGTGCCAGCAGCCAAGACGGTCTTCGGGTGGACCGGCAAGAGACCCAGTACTTC,CASSQDGLRVDRQETQYF
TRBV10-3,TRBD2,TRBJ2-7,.,TGTGCCATCAGTCGGCCGGAGGGAGGGCCTTACGAGCAGTACTTC,CAISRPEGGPYEQYF
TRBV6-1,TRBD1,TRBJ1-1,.,TGTGCCAGCAGTGGACAGGGGGCTCGTACTGAAGCTTTCTTT,CASSGQGARTEAFF
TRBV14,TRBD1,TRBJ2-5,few,TGTGCCAGCAGCCAACTACCCGGGACAGGGTTGAGGGAGACCCAGTACTTC,CASSQLPGTGLRETQYF
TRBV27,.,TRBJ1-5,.,TGTGCCAGCAGTTTGGTAGGGGCCCCCAATCAGCCCCAGCATTTT,CASSLVGAPNQPQHF
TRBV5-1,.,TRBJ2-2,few,TGCGCCAGCAGCGGGACCAGGGGTTACACCGGGGAGCTGTTTTTT,CASSGTRGYTGELFF
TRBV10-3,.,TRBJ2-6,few,TGTGCCATCAGTTTTCGTAGCTCTGGGGCCAACGTCCTGACTTTC,CAISFRSSGANVLTF
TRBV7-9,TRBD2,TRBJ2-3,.,TGTGCCTTCGGGTGGCGGGGGGGCACAGATACGCAGTATTTT,CAFGWRGGTDTQYF